A single sample gave rise to the 10 T cell receptor beta chains below, sequenced in a study of identical twins. TCRdb analysed the 5' RACE reads with MiXCR anew, one entry per CDR3 protein. The sample has about 900,000 distinct CDR3 sequences, approximately 13% seen once; the top ten hold 1.5% to 2%. The same sample was also studied in work on yellow fever vaccine responses in identical twins.

The source material was PBMCs. These receptors originate from a young woman in good health.

The chain combines TRBV20-1 with TRBJ1-5; TRBD1 might be the D (5 bases). The CDR3 spans 14 residues. Germline V gives CDR1 DFQATT, CDR2 SNEGSKA (reference sequence). V was cut by 0 bases and J by 6 bases, with 12 bases left in between. In nucleotides, the CDR3 is TGCAGTGCTAGAGATGGGGGGATGGCTCAGCCCCAGCATTTT. Encoded protein: CSARDGGMAQPQHF.

Ten or more counts support this clonotype. The chain employs TRBV5-1 and TRBJ1-1; D is uncertain. V was shortened by 0 bases and J by 4 bases, with 7 bases between the two germline ends. This CDR3 has 13 amino acids. CDR1 is SGHRS and CDR2 is YFSETQ in the germline V gene. The CDR3 coding sequence is TGCGCCAGCAGCTTGGCGGGTTCCACTGAAGCTTTCTTT. Translating it yields CASSLAGSTEAFF.

The chain recombines TRBV3-1 with TRBJ1-2, with TRBD1 matching over 9 bases. The CDR3 extends over 15 amino acids. J lost 8 bases, V lost 2 bases, and 9 bases had no gene match. The germline V gene has CDR1 LGHDT and CDR2 YNNKEL (reference sequence). The CDR3 nucleotides are TGTGCCAGCAGCCAAAGCGGAAGGACAGGGGTCGGCTACACCTTC. This translates into CASSQSGRTGVGYTF.

This chain connects TRBV28 to TRBJ2-1; D is uncertain. Looked up from germline, CDR1 is MDHEN and CDR2 is SYDVKM. V shed 2 bases and J shed 6 bases, with 14 bases lying between them. This CDR3 spans 15 amino acids. The CDR3 protein is CASSLQAMACNEQFF. The CDR3 DNA follows: TGTGCCAGCAGTTTACAGGCGATGGCCTGCAATGAGCAGTTCTTC.

The chain's CDR3 is CASSDQSYTEAFF. In nucleotides, the CDR3 is TGTGCCAGCAGTGATCAAAGTTACACTGAAGCTTTCTTT. J is TRBJ1-1 and V is TRBV6-1; the D is unclear. CDR1 is MNHNS and CDR2 is SASEGT in the germline V gene. V was trimmed by 3 bases and J by 3 bases, leaving 8 bases between them. The CDR3 is 13 amino acids.

V is TRBV7-9 and J is TRBJ2-7; D may match TRBD1 or TRBD2 (5 bases each). The CDR3 totals 15 residues. Trimming removed 0 bases at V and 0 bases at J, with 9 bases between. Per germline, CDR1 SEHNR and CDR2 FQNEAQ (reference sequence). The CDR3, as DNA: TGTGCCAGCAGCTTAGCTTGGGGGAGCTCCTACGAGCAGTACTTC. It translates to CASSLAWGSSYEQYF.

A few counts support this clonotype. The chain is built from TRBV6-2 or TRBV6-3 and TRBJ2-4, with D uncertain. Germline CDR1 reads MNHEY; CDR2 reads SVGEGT. The CDR3 totals 15 residues. Trimming took off 4 bases at V and 1 base at J, with 11 bases between the two ends. CDR3 in DNA: TGTGCCAGCAGTTCCAAGGCACCGGCCAAAAACATTCAGTACTTC. Translating it yields CASSSKAPAKNIQYF.

The table lists this clonotype with a few counts. This chain connects TRBV29-1 to TRBJ2-5, with unresolved D. The V end was cut by 4 bases, the J end by 5 bases, with 14 bases between. The CDR3 is 13 residues long. Germline CDR1 SQVTM, CDR2 ANQGSEA. The CDR3 sequence is CSVGSRIVETQYF. The CDR3 bases are TGCAGCGTTGGGTCTAGGATTGTCGAGACCCAGTACTTC.

The chain joins TRBV12-3 or TRBV12-4 to TRBJ2-3; 10 bases agree with TRBD2. There are 15 residues in the CDR3. J lost 6 bases, V lost 8 bases, and 11 bases had no gene match. This CDR3 is CASGETSGKGDTQYF. The CDR3 DNA reads as TGTGCCAGCGGCGAAACTAGCGGGAAGGGGGATACGCAGTATTTT.

The rearrangement links TRBV6-5 to TRBJ2-3; D might be TRBD1 or TRBD2, each matching 5 bases. Trimming left V 0 bases short and J 6 bases short, with 13 bases between. Looked up from germline, CDR1 is MNHEY and CDR2 is SVGAGI. The CDR3 runs 15 residues. CDR3 DNA: TGTGCCAGCAGTTACTCGACCGCCGGGGCTGATACGCAGTATTTT. Amino acids: CASSYSTAGADTQYF.